This TCR beta chain comes out of a study of blood T cells in healthy people across ages. Study details: The template switching approach captured approximately one barcoded beta molecule for every two T cells. General study findings and limits: When set beside aged donors, long-lived donors presented more naive CD4+ cells and higher diversity.

This CDR3 spans 15 amino acids. Germline CDR1 SGHNT, CDR2 YENEEA. Combining a sample-barcoded 5' primer with a J-beta primer mix, a second PCR ran for roughly 7 to 12 cycles. From each sample, at least 2.5 million paired-end reads containing CDR3 were obtained. Each CDR3 protein gets one entry after TCRdb re-called the 5' RACE reads with MiXCR. The sample consists of about 1.8 million distinct CDR3 sequences, roughly 49% of them appearing once. As regards this clonotype: Its antigen remains unknown.

Sequencing was carried out using blood. The receptor was derived from a woman aged 40 to 55 in good health. The rearrangement links TRBV11-3 to TRBJ2-4; a possible D gene is TRBD1 (5 bases). The better agreement between TRBJ2-5 and the DNA end casts doubt on the J call. CDR3 sequence reads: CASSLRPGLGETQYF. CDR3 bases: TGTGCCAGCAGCTTACGCCCAGGGTTAGGAGAGACCCAGTACTTC.